The rows below give T cell receptor beta chains drawn from one sample of a study of cytomegalovirus exposure and HLA in healthy donors. TCRdb's copy holds only in-frame clones and misses some; the assay was immunoSEQ multiplex PCR. The sample records roughly 180,000 clones, roughly four fifths being singletons. The sample comprised PBMCs. The receptors stem from a female donor in good health and CMV-seronegative. CDR3s include the opening cysteine and the closing phenylalanine or tryptophan. D genes are given only for firm matches. Clone size, where shown, is once, few, many, or a class for clones that have expanded.

j_call d_call v_call clone_size cdr3_nt cdr3_aa
TRBJ2-7 NA TRBV13 once TGTGCCAGCAGCGACGATGCAGGGAAGAGATACGAGCAGTACTTC CASSDDAGKRYEQYF
TRBJ2-3 NA TRBV13 few TGTGCCAGCAGCTTACCTGATACGCAGTATTTT CASSLPDTQYF
TRBJ1-3 TRBD1 TRBV23-1 NA TGCGCCAGCAGTCATGTGACAGGGTGGAAATCTGGAAACACCATATATTTT CASSHVTGWKSGNTIYF
TRBJ2-1 NA TRBV19 NA TGTGCCAGTAGTAGGCCAGGGTATAATGAGCAGTTCTTC CASSRPGYNEQFF
TRBJ2-7 NA TRBV27 NA TGTGCCAGCAGTTTATCCGGGCAGGGAGGCGAGCAGTACTTC CASSLSGQGGEQYF
TRBJ2-5 NA TRBV5-6 once TGTGCCAGCAGCTTGGAAGGTCCTAGAGAGACCCAGTACTTC CASSLEGPRETQYF
TRBJ2-7 TRBD1 TRBV9 NA TGTGCCAGCAGCGTAGCCGGGACAGGGGGTTACGAGCAGTACTTC CASSVAGTGGYEQYF
TRBJ2-7 TRBD1 TRBV4-3 many TGCGCCAGCAGCCAAGAAGGCGGGACAGGGGGCTACGAGCAGTACTTC CASSQEGGTGGYEQYF
TRBJ2-3 TRBD2 TRBV2 few TGTGCCAGCAGTGCTACTAGCGGGCGGACAGATACGCAGTATTTT CASSATSGRTDTQYF
TRBJ2-7 TRBD2 TRBV5-1 NA TGCGCCAGCAGCTCGACTAGCGGGAGCTACGAGCAGTACTTC CASSSTSGSYEQYF
TRBJ2-1 TRBD2 TRBV19 NA TGTGCCAGTAGTATAGCCGGGGGGGGCCTCAATGAGCAGTTCTTC CASSIAGGGLNEQFF
TRBJ2-2 NA TRBV19 NA TGTGCCAGTATGAGGAGGAAGGGTAACACCGGGGAGCTGTTTTTT CASMRRKGNTGELFF
TRBJ2-7 TRBD1 TRBV29-1 NA TGCAGCGTTGATGGACAGGGTTCCTACGAGCAGTACTTC CSVDGQGSYEQYF
TRBJ2-2 TRBD1 TRBV6-6 NA TGTGCCAGCAGTCCTGGGACAGGGGGCAAGACCGGGGAGCTGTTTTTT CASSPGTGGKTGELFF
TRBJ2-5 TRBD2 TRBV5-5 NA TGTGCCAGCAGCTTAGCGGGAGGGGAGGAGACCCAGTACTTC CASSLAGGEETQYF
TRBJ2-1 TRBD2 TRBV11-2 NA TGTGCCAGCAGCACAACTCCAGCCTTAAGCGGGATCGTTTACAATGAGCAGTTCTTC CASSTTPALSGIVYNEQFF
TRBJ1-4 NA TRBV2 NA TGTGCCAGCACCGGCAGGGTAAATGAAAAACTGTTTTTT CASTGRVNEKLFF
TRBJ1-1 NA TRBV6-5 NA TGTGCCAGCAGTACCCCCGGCAGGGCGAACACTGAAGCTTTCTTT CASSTPGRANTEAFF
TRBJ1-5 NA TRBV4-1 NA TGCGCCAGCAGCCAAGATAGCCGTAGCAATCAGCCCCAGCATTTT CASSQDSRSNQPQHF
TRBJ2-6 NA TRBV2 NA TGTGCCAGCAGGAGGAGCTCTGGGGCCAACGTCCTGACTTTC CASRRSSGANVLTF
TRBJ2-3 NA TRBV4-3 NA TGCGCCAGCAGCCAAGAGAGGGCAAGAACAGATACGCAGTATTTT CASSQERARTDTQYF
TRBJ2-3 NA TRBV7-8 NA TGTGCCAGCAGCTTAGTAAGAGGGGGAAATACGCAGTATTTT CASSLVRGGNTQYF
TRBJ2-7 NA TRBV27 once TGTGCCAGCAGTTCCCCGACTAGCTCCTACGAGCAGTACTTC CASSSPTSSYEQYF
TRBJ1-5 NA TRBV2 NA TGTGCCAGCAGTGGCACAGGGAACAGCAATCAGCCCCAGCATTTT CASSGTGNSNQPQHF
TRBJ1-1 NA TRBV7-8 NA TGTGCCAGCAGCACCGGAGGCACCACTGAAGCTTTCTTT CASSTGGTTEAFF
TRBJ2-7 TRBD1 TRBV7-2 NA TGTGCCAGCAGCTTAGCGGGGACAGGGTCCGAGCAGTACTTC CASSLAGTGSEQYF
TRBJ2-5 NA TRBV29-1 NA TGCAGCGTTGAAGTTTTTACAGGAGAGACCCAGTACTTC CSVEVFTGETQYF
TRBJ1-5 TRBD1 TRBV5-6 NA TGTGCCAGCGACCCCGAAGGGGGCAACAATCAGCCCCAGCATTTT CASDPEGGNNQPQHF
TRBJ1-1 TRBD1 TRBV7-6 few TGTGCCAGCAGCTTAGCTTTGGACAGGGCGCGGGAAGCTTTCTTT CASSLALDRAREAFF
TRBJ1-2 TRBD1 TRBV29-1 NA TGCAGCGTTGAGCGTACAGGACAGGGATCGGGCTACACCTTC CSVERTGQGSGYTF
TRBJ1-4 NA TRBV11-2 NA TGTGCCAGCAGCTTAGGCTTCCGGACAGTCGTTAATGAAAAACTGTTTTTT CASSLGFRTVVNEKLFF
TRBJ2-1 NA TRBV7-2 NA TGTGCCAGCAGTCCAGGTAAGGATAGGGAGCAGTTCTTC CASSPGKDREQFF
TRBJ1-1 NA TRBV13 NA TGTGCCAGCAGCCCCGACGACAAGCAGGTAACTGAAGCTTTCTTT CASSPDDKQVTEAFF
TRBJ2-7 TRBD1 TRBV27 NA TGTGCCAGCAGTTCCGGGACAGGGGGCCGTGAGCAGTACTTC CASSSGTGGREQYF
TRBJ1-6 TRBD1 TRBV6-1 NA TGTGCCAGCAGTTTTCAGGGGGCTAGGGATTCACCCCTCCACTTT CASSFQGARDSPLHF
TRBJ1-3 NA TRBV11-2 NA TGTGCCAGCAGCTTCCATTGGGAGGAAACCATATATTTT CASSFHWEETIYF
TRBJ2-2 TRBD2 TRBV7-3 once TGTGCCAGCAGCCCTAGCGGGGGGAACACCGGGGAGCTGTTTTTT CASSPSGGNTGELFF
TRBJ1-1 TRBD1 TRBV6-5 NA TGTGCCAGCAGTCGACAGGGGGCTCTTGGCACTGAAGCTTTCTTT CASSRQGALGTEAFF
TRBJ2-7 TRBD1 TRBV7-2 few TGTGCCAGCAGCTTCACAGGGGGCGCGGTAGGAGTACAGCAGTACTTC CASSFTGGAVGVQQYF
TRBJ1-3 NA TRBV11-3 few TGTGCCAGCAGCACCGGACAGCCTGGAAACACCATATATTTT CASSTGQPGNTIYF
TRBJ1-6 TRBD1 TRBV6-5 NA TGTGCCAGCAGTTACTTGCCGGGACAGGGGTATTCACCCCTCCACTTT CASSYLPGQGYSPLHF
TRBJ2-2 TRBD1 TRBV7-2 NA TGTGCCAGCAGCTCCCGGGACAGGGGCACCGGGGAGCTGTTTTTT CASSSRDRGTGELFF
TRBJ1-2 NA TRBV5-1 NA TGCGCCAGCAGCCCAAGACAGGCCACAGCTAACTATGGCTACACCTTC CASSPRQATANYGYTF
TRBJ1-5 NA TRBV5-8 NA TGTGCCAGCAGCTGGCAGTTTATCTCTCAGCCCCAGCATTTT CASSWQFISQPQHF
TRBJ2-3 NA TRBV7-9 NA TGTGCCGCCGGGCCGGGGCAGGGGAATACGCAGTATTTT CAAGPGQGNTQYF
TRBJ1-5 NA TRBV7-3 few TGTGCCAGCAGCTCACCTCTGACAGGACGCAATCAGCCCCAGCATTTT CASSSPLTGRNQPQHF
TRBJ2-7 TRBD2 TRBV28 few TGTGCCAGCAGTCTACAATGGGCGGGAGGAGAAGAGCAGTACTTC CASSLQWAGGEEQYF
TRBJ2-2 NA TRBV7-2 NA TGTGCCAGCAGCTTAGACGGAGCCCTCACCGGGGAGCTGTTTTTT CASSLDGALTGELFF
TRBJ2-7 NA TRBV7-6 NA TGTGCCAGCAGCCCCTCCGGGAGAACCTACGAGCAGTACTTC CASSPSGRTYEQYF
TRBJ1-1 TRBD1 TRBV5-1 NA TGCGCCAGCAGCTTGGGCAGGGGGGACACTGAAGCTTTCTTT CASSLGRGDTEAFF